This T cell receptor (beta chain) comes out of a study of blood T cell repertoires in COVID-19. V lost 0 bases and J 0 bases, leaving 8 bases between the germline ends. CDR1 is LGHNA and CDR2 is YSLEER in the germline V gene. The CDR3 length is 15 residues. Some clones are missing from TCRdb's copy, which holds only in-frame ones; the method was immunoSEQ multiplex PCR. In the table there are approximately 250,000 clones, more than 70% of which are singletons. This receptor was identified in a woman between 40 and 55 years old with acute COVID-19. This chain links TRBV4-3 with TRBJ1-2; D not certain. Source material: PBMCs or T cells enriched from blood (not recorded which). This chain's CDR3 is CASSQDRGANYGYTF. The CDR3 region has the DNA TGCGCCAGCAGCCAAGATCGAGGCGCTAACTATGGCTACACCTTC.